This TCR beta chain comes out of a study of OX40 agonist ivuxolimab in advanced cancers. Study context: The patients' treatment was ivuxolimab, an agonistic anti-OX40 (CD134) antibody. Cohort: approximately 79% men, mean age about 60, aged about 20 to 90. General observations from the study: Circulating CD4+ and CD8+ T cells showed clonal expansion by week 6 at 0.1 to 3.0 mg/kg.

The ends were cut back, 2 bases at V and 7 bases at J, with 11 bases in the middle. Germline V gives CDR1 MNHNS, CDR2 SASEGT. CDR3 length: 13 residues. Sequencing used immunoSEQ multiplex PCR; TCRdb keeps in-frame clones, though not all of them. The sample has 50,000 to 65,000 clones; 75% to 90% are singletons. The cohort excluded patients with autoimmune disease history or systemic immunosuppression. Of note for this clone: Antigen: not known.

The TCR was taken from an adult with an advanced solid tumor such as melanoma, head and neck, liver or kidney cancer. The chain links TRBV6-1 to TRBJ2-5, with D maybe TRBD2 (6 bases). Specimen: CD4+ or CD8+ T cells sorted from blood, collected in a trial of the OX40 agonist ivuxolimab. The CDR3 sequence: CASSETEGGTQYF. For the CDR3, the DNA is TGTGCCAGCAGTGAAACGGAGGGAGGGACCCAGTACTTC.